The clone carrying this T cell receptor beta chain has ten or more counts. Amplified TCR beta CDR3 regions came from RNA transcripts. Researchers ran a first-round RT-PCR on the TCR CDR3 using the HTBI primer set. MiXCR, run by TCRdb on the multiplex PCR reads, gives a single entry per CDR3 protein. The sample contains about 350,000 distinct CDR3 sequences, 19% of which appear only once. The sample originates from a study of T cells in Graves' hyperthyroidism and ophthalmopathy. The CDR3 spans 11 residues. The V and J ends lost 4 bases and 11 bases respectively, with 12 bases between them. In germline, CDR1 is MNHEY, CDR2 SVGAGI.

The V call is TRBV6-5, the J call TRBJ2-7; D unresolved. Material for sequencing was blood. The TCR sequence derives from a woman younger than 35 with Graves' hyperthyroidism. This CDR3 reads CASSSDIKEYF. The CDR3 DNA is TGTGCCAGCAGTTCTGACATAAAGGAGTACTTC.